This T cell receptor (beta chain) comes out of a study of blood T cell repertoires in COVID-19. On the study more broadly: Italy, Spain and the United States were the sources of the convalescent and acute COVID-19 samples. The analysed material was cDNA or gDNA that came from T cells, B-cell-depleted T cells, or PBMCs.

V was clipped by 4 bases and J by 11 bases; unmatched bases: 7. The CDR3 extends over 12 amino acids. The germline V gene encodes CDR1 SGHRS and CDR2 YFSETQ. Repertoires were generated with immunoSEQ multiplex PCR, while TCRdb's copy carries only in-frame clones and drops some. The table shows 1,500 to 2,000 clones, with about four fifths occurring only once. The V call is TRBV5-1, the J call TRBJ1-1; 8 positions match TRBD1. The origin of this receptor is a man in his 70s with active COVID-19. The sequencing sample was made of peripheral blood. The chain's CDR3 is CASSQTGVGAFF. DNA for the CDR3: TGCGCCAGCAGCCAGACAGGGGTCGGTGCTTTCTTT.